This T cell receptor (beta chain) was retrieved from a study of regulatory dendritic cells for organ transplantation. Study-level background: LPS was added to dendritic cell cultures on day 6. Study-level findings and limits: Memory CD8+ clonal expansion seemed more limited with regulatory than mature dendritic cells. Naive CD4+ and CD8+ repertoires were highly diverse; memory CD8+ was most oligoclonal.

The germline gives CDR1 SGHNT, CDR2 YYREEE (reference sequence). The CDR3 is 13 residues long. The ends were cut back, 3 bases at V and 1 base at J, with 7 bases in the middle. The assay was immunoSEQ multiplex PCR, and TCRdb's table has in-frame clones only and misses some. This table holds over 10,000 clones, about 79% found once. Regarding this clone: Its antigen is still unknown.

CFSE-labeled sorted T cells met regulatory or mature dendritic cells for under 6 days. FACS sorted CD4+ or CD8+ T cells into CD45RA+ naive and CD45RO+ memory. This receptor was taken from a human donor in good health. Sample: naive CD4+ T cells from blood cultured with regulatory dendritic cells. The sample's subset: CD45RA+ naive T cells. The V and J genes are TRBV5-4 and TRBJ1-1; D is unclear. CDR3 DNA: TGTGCCAGCAGCTCGAGAGAGAACACTGAAGCTTTCTTT. It is translated as CASSSRENTEAFF.